A selection of T cell receptor beta chains follows, all from one sample in a study of response to subunit inactivated influenza vaccine. A single record per CDR3 protein comes from TCRdb applying MiXCR to the RT-PCR reads. The sample comprises around 480,000 distinct CDR3 sequences, approximately 11% of which are singletons, and 12% rests with the top ten. This material consisted of PBMCs from blood, taken 45 days after vaccination. The receptors here all came from a man aged 50 to 59 who received an inactivated influenza vaccine. Both conserved end residues are part of each CDR3. A D gene is named only where the DNA matches it firmly.

v_gene,d_gene,j_gene,CDR3aa
TRBV7-8,.,TRBJ2-5,CASSLKRGIRETQYF
TRBV4-3,.,TRBJ2-6,CASSQDTELWANVLTF
TRBV7-2,.,TRBJ1-1,CASSLASTLKTGEAFF
TRBV5-1,TRBD2,TRBJ2-3,CASSLMGGSTDTQYF
TRBV5-1,TRBD2,TRBJ2-3,CASSLAKTSGTTDTQYF
TRBV4-1,TRBD2,TRBJ2-7,CASSQVAGGPYEQYF
TRBV10-3,TRBD1,TRBJ1-2,CAISRDSANYGYTF
TRBV7-2,.,TRBJ2-5,CASSLHPKTQYF
TRBV7-7,.,TRBJ2-1,CASSPGPGGEQFF
TRBV4-3,TRBD2,TRBJ2-3,CASSQDSWFGAGGTDTQYF
TRBV7-2,.,TRBJ2-7,CASSFNPVVIRAEQYF
TRBV29-1,.,TRBJ2-5,CSTRGGSLGETQYF
TRBV20-1,.,TRBJ2-2,CSARRTETNTGELFF
TRBV10-3,TRBD2,TRBJ2-7,CAISESSGGPYEQYF
TRBV20-1,.,TRBJ2-7,CSGRGPGYYEQYF
TRBV9,TRBD2,TRBJ2-2,CASSVGLAANTGELFF
TRBV12-3/TRBV12-4,.,TRBJ2-1,CASSRSGPGREQFF
TRBV4-2,TRBD2,TRBJ2-1,CASSQEGTSGSGKVF